This TCR beta chain emerged from a study of long-term antiretroviral therapy in people with HIV. Study conclusions and caveats: Absence of data on ART adherence, viral resistance or therapy changes was noted. The data indicate that diversity increased after ART but remained below transplant donor controls.

Sequencing relied on immunoSEQ assay v3.0, run at survey level. For every sample, sequencing targeted roughly 35,000-50,000 T-cell genomes. Libraries were prepared by immunoSEQ multiplex PCR; TCRdb keeps only in-frame clonotypes and omits some of them. The sample records 24,000 or so clones, about 77% being singletons. CDR1 and CDR2 (germline): SGHTA, FQGNSA. The CDR3 extends over 17 amino acids. V lost 4 bases, J lost 9 bases, and 22 bases lay in between. A word on this clone: What it binds is unknown.

All participants with HIV were treated in the United States. The TCR comes from a woman between 40 and 50 years old with HIV. The sequencing here drew on unsorted PBMCs, taken 0.5 years after starting antiretroviral therapy. The chain recombines TRBV7-2 with TRBJ1-6, with TRBD1 as a possible D gene (6 bases). Written as DNA, the CDR3 is TGTGCCAGCAGCTCAAACGCCGGGACATCCTCCTTTTCACCCCTCCACTTT. Protein product: CASSSNAGTSSFSPLHF.